The 3 T cell receptor beta chains below were found in one sample sequenced in a study of beta chain features in type 1 diabetes. The sequenced template was cDNA made from the entire isolated RNA. TCRdb's table, derived via immunoSEQ multiplex PCR, lists solely in-frame clones and lacks some. The table shows around 430,000 clones, with 30% occurring only once. Source material: naive CD4+ T cells from blood. These receptor sequences come from a man in his late teens or twenties in good health.

A few counts support this clone. The rearrangement links TRBV9 to TRBJ2-2; 8 bases are shared with TRBD2. J gave up 4 bases and V 3 bases, and 8 bases lay outside the gene matches. CDR3 length: 16 residues. The germline V gene has CDR1 SGDLS and CDR2 YYNGEE. The CDR3 DNA follows: TGTGCCAGCAGCGAAAGCGGGAGCCCCCCCACCGGGGAGCTGTTTTTT. Protein product: CASSESGSPPTGELFF.

This clone was observed a few times. The chain links TRBV25-1 to TRBJ1-1; no firm D call. CDR1 is MGHDK, CDR2 SYGVNS, per germline. This CDR3 contains 13 residues. V lost 1 base and J 0 bases, leaving 3 bases between the germline ends. CDR3 in amino acids: CASSELVNTEAFF. In DNA, the CDR3 is TGTGCCAGCAGTGAATTGGTGAACACTGAAGCTTTCTTT.

This clone has just a few counts. This rearrangement joins TRBV30 to TRBJ2-6; D gene ambiguous. The CDR3 extends over 13 amino acids. The V and J ends lost 4 bases and 3 bases respectively, with 7 bases between them. CDR1 is GTSNPN, CDR2 SVGIG, per germline (reference sequence). CDR3 DNA: TGTGCCTGGAACTTGATTGGGGCCAACGTCCTGACTTTC. Translating gives CAWNLIGANVLTF.